Shown below are 22 T cell receptor beta chains from a single sample sequenced in a study of T cell responses to AZD1222 COVID-19 vaccine. Measured with immunoSEQ multiplex PCR; TCRdb has only the in-frame clones, and not every one. The repertoire holds about 120,000 clones, with about four fifths as singletons. Sequencing was performed on peripheral blood, taken on day 0 of AZD1222 vaccination. Receptor source: an adult in good health.

This clone was counted once. The rearrangement uses TRBV3-1 (or the pseudogene TRBV3-2) and TRBJ2-2; a possible D gene is TRBD1 (5 bases). In germline, CDR1 is LGHDT, CDR2 YNNKEL (reference sequence). This CDR3 region has 11 residues. Here the CDR3 reads CAAKGTGELFF. The CDR3 bases are TGTGCTGCGAAGGGGACCGGGGAGCTGTTTTTT.

The chain couples TRBV7-2 to TRBJ1-3; D not resolved. The length of the CDR3 is 18 residues. Germline loops: CDR1 SGHTA, CDR2 FQGNSA. The ends were cut back, 4 bases at V and 0 bases at J, with 19 bases in the middle. CDR3 sequence reads: CASSSVPLTVLSGNTIYF. CDR3 in DNA: TGTGCCAGCAGCTCCGTACCTCTGACGGTTCTCTCTGGAAACACCATATATTTT.

The chain is built from TRBV10-3 and TRBJ1-2; D possibly corresponds to TRBD1 (5 bases). Germline-derived CDR1 and CDR2 are ENHRY and SYGVKD. The CDR3 sequence is 14 residues long. The ends were cut back, 2 bases at V and 8 bases at J, with 15 bases in the middle. CDR3 DNA sequence: TGTGCCATCAGTGAGGTGGCCGGTAGGGACGGCTACACCTTC. It translates to CAISEVAGRDGYTF.

The chain couples TRBV30 to TRBJ1-3; tentatively, D is TRBD1 (6 bases). This CDR3 is 13 amino acids long. V was cut by 4 bases and J by 6 bases, with 13 bases left in between. Looked up from germline, CDR1 is GTSNPN and CDR2 is SVGIG (reference sequence). The CDR3 loop reads CAWTRPGQNTIYF. Written as DNA, the CDR3 is TGTGCCTGGACCAGACCGGGACAAAACACCATATATTTT.

This sequence joins TRBV6-2 or TRBV6-3 and TRBJ2-2; D is perhaps TRBD1 or TRBD2 (5 bases each). Germline CDR1 MNHEY, CDR2 SVGEGT. Between the trimmed V and J ends, which lost 6 bases and 4 bases, there was a span of 9 bases. This CDR3 is 13 amino acids long. CDR3 sequence reads: CASSPGGTGELFF. The CDR3 nucleotides read TGTGCCAGCAGCCCTGGGGGCACCGGGGAGCTGTTTTTT.

V gene TRBV5-5 combines with J gene TRBJ2-5; D unresolved. This CDR3 spans 12 amino acids. Trimming stripped 0 bases from V and 2 bases from J, with 2 bases between. Germline loops: CDR1 SGHKS, CDR2 YYEKEE (reference sequence). The CDR3 region has the DNA TGTGCCAGCAGCTTGGAACAAGAGACCCAGTACTTC. It yields the protein CASSLEQETQYF.

Written as DNA, the CDR3 is TGTGCCAGCAGCCTTACCGGGACTGTCTATGGCTACACCTTC. Amino acids: CASSLTGTVYGYTF. The rearrangement uses TRBV4-2 and TRBJ1-2; possible D gene TRBD1, 5 bases. CDR1 and CDR2 from the germline V gene are LGHNA and YNFKEQ. CDR3 length: 14 residues. The V and J ends lost 4 bases and 4 bases respectively, with 13 bases between them.

V gene TRBV7-9 combines with J gene TRBJ1-4; D unresolved. Deletions cut 5 bases from V and 7 bases from J, with 5 bases between. Germline lookup yields CDR1 SEHNR and CDR2 FQNEAQ (reference sequence). The CDR3 runs to 11 residues. The CDR3 loop is CASSPGEKLFF. CDR3 DNA: TGTGCCAGCAGCCCCGGTGAAAAACTGTTTTTT.

This clone was detected a few times. The chain combines TRBV4-3 with TRBJ1-2; D gene ambiguous. CDR1 and CDR2 (germline): LGHNA, YSLEER. V was trimmed by 1 base and J by 7 bases, leaving 10 bases between them. CDR3 length: 13 residues. The CDR3: CASSQGLFAGYTF. For the CDR3, the DNA is TGCGCCAGCAGCCAAGGGCTTTTCGCTGGCTACACCTTC.

This clone occurred a few times. The rearrangement joins TRBV5-1 to TRBJ1-5; D is unclear. This CDR3 contains 15 residues. Germline V gene data show CDR1 as SGHRS and CDR2 as YFSETQ. Trimming took off 5 bases at V and 8 bases at J, with 20 bases between the two ends. This CDR3 is CASREGDTFNEPQHF. The CDR3 coding sequence is TGCGCCAGCAGGGAAGGAGACACATTCAACGAGCCCCAGCATTTT.

This clone was seen a single time. V is TRBV2 and J is TRBJ2-1; 13 positions agree with TRBD2. This CDR3 contains 15 residues. The trim removed 5 bases at V and 4 bases at J, leaving 2 bases unmatched. Per germline, CDR1 SNHLY and CDR2 FYNNEI. CDR3: CASSPGLAGYNEQFF. The CDR3 coding sequence is TGTGCCAGCAGTCCGGGACTAGCGGGATACAATGAGCAGTTCTTC.

CDR3 amino acids: CASSLSSRDSPLHF. DNA of the CDR3: TGTGCCAGCAGCTTATCATCTCGGGATTCACCCCTCCACTTT. The gene calls are TRBV7-2 and TRBJ1-6; no clear D gene. The V and J ends lost 2 bases and 8 bases respectively, with 10 bases between them. The CDR3 sequence is 14 residues long. Germline CDR1 and CDR2: SGHTA and FQGNSA.

J is TRBJ2-7 and V is TRBV15, with 9 nucleotides matching TRBD1. Germline-derived CDR1 and CDR2 are LNHNV and YYDKDF (reference sequence). After removal of 1 base from V and 3 bases from J, the junction contained 4 bases not matched to a gene. The CDR3 is made up of 15 amino acids. CDR3 in amino acids: CATSRGGTGIYEQYF. The CDR3 bases are TGTGCCACCAGCAGAGGGGGGACAGGGATCTACGAGCAGTACTTC.

J is TRBJ1-1 and V is TRBV5-6; perhaps TRBD1 as D (5 bases). In germline, CDR1 is SGHDT, CDR2 YYEEEE. This CDR3 spans 18 amino acids. V was cut by 0 bases and J by 1 base, with 19 bases left in between. CDR3 sequence reads: CASSLAGGGGAKNTEAFF. CDR3 coding DNA: TGTGCCAGCAGCTTGGCTGGGGGGGGTGGAGCCAAGAACACTGAAGCTTTCTTT.

In this sample, this clone turned up a few times. The J gene is TRBJ2-7, the V gene TRBV9; 8 positions match TRBD1. CDR3 length equals 14 residues. After removal of 4 bases from V and 3 bases from J, the junction contained 6 bases not matched to a gene. Germline CDR1 is SGDLS and CDR2 is YYNGEE. CDR3 loop: CASSPGQDFYEQYF. DNA for the CDR3: TGTGCCAGCAGCCCGGGACAGGATTTCTACGAGCAGTACTTC.

The chain employs TRBV5-5 and TRBJ1-1; the match to TRBD1 covers 9 bases. The CDR3 loop spans 17 amino acids. V shed 3 bases, J shed 0 bases, and the junction held 9 bases outside the gene matches. Germline-derived CDR1 and CDR2 are SGHKS and YYEKEE (reference sequence). DNA of the CDR3: TGTGCCAGCAGCTACGTGGCTGGGACAGGGATGAACACTGAAGCTTTCTTT. Its protein product is CASSYVAGTGMNTEAFF.

V and J are TRBV18 and TRBJ1-1, with D unclear. Per the germline V gene, CDR1 is KGHSH and CDR2 is LQKENI. This CDR3 contains 15 residues. The V gene lost 2 bases and the J gene lost 1 base, with 11 bases spanning the gap. In DNA form, the CDR3 reads TGTGCCAGCTCACCAGGTTTAGGCGGGAACACTGAAGCTTTCTTT. This gives the protein CASSPGLGGNTEAFF. Full variable domain (outside the CDR3, taken from reference TRBV18 and TRBJ1-1): NAGVMQNPRHLVRRRGQEARLRCSPMKGHSHVYWYRQLPEEGLKFMVYLQKENIIDESGMPKERFSAEFPKEGPSILRIQQVVRGDSAAYFCASSPGLGGNTEAFFGQGTRLTVV.

This clone showed up just once. The chain links TRBV19 to TRBJ1-5; 7 bases line up with TRBD1. CDR1 is LNHDA and CDR2 is SQIVND in the germline V gene (reference sequence). CDR3 length equals 15 residues. V lost 4 bases to trimming and J lost 3 bases; unmatched junction nucleotides: 6. CDR3 bases: TGTGCCAGTAGTACTACCGACAGGGTCAATCAGCCCCAGCATTTT. Protein: CASSTTDRVNQPQHF.

V is TRBV19 and J is TRBJ2-1, with D uncertain. V was cut by 2 bases and J by 6 bases, with 11 bases left in between. The CDR3 extends over 14 amino acids. In germline, CDR1 is LNHDA, CDR2 SQIVND (reference sequence). The CDR3 reads CASSIFGRINEQFF. The CDR3 bases are TGTGCCAGTAGTATATTTGGGCGCATCAATGAGCAGTTCTTC.

J is TRBJ2-3 and V is TRBV27, with a weak D call TRBD2 (6 bases). V shed 5 bases and J shed 2 bases, with 17 bases lying between them. The germline V gene has CDR1 MNHEY and CDR2 SMNVEV (reference sequence). The CDR3 runs to 16 residues. The CDR3 protein is CASSKTDYTPTDTQYF. DNA for the CDR3: TGTGCCAGCAGTAAAACGGACTATACACCCACAGATACGCAGTATTTT.

This chain connects TRBV7-3 to TRBJ2-1, with 10 nucleotides matching TRBD2. Germline trimming cut 2 bases from V and 5 bases from J; bases unmatched to any gene: 3. CDR3 size: 15 residues. The germline V gene has CDR1 SGHTA and CDR2 FQGTGA. In nucleotides, the CDR3 is TGTGCCAGCAGCTTACTAGCGGGGGCTGACAATGAGCAGTTCTTC. It codes for CASSLLAGADNEQFF.

This chain connects TRBV6-5 to TRBJ1-1; D is uncertain. The CDR3 runs 14 residues. Trimming left V 6 bases short and J 1 base short, with 12 bases between. Per germline, CDR1 MNHEY and CDR2 SVGAGI. This CDR3 is CASSQRVRNTEAFF. The CDR3 nucleotides are TGTGCCAGCAGCCAGAGGGTTAGGAACACTGAAGCTTTCTTT.